Following are 27 T cell receptor beta chains from one sample sequenced in a study of radiotherapy plus CTLA-4 blockade in lung cancer. TCRdb keeps only in-frame clones here, not all; method: immunoSEQ multiplex PCR. In the table there are tens of thousands of clones, 70% to 80% of which are singletons. The input for sequencing was peripheral blood, taken from a patient treated with radiotherapy plus ipilimumab. The source of these receptors is a human donor with non-small cell lung cancer who had a complete response to radiotherapy plus ipilimumab.

This clone has more than one count but fewer than ten. This chain links TRBV10-3 with TRBJ2-7; 8 nucleotides match TRBD1. The CDR3 spans 16 residues. J was trimmed by 0 bases and V by 4 bases; bases with no gene match: 8. Germline assignment: CDR1 ENHRY and CDR2 SYGVKD. The CDR3 DNA sequence: TGTGCCATCAGTGGCAACCGACAGGGGAACTCCTACGAGCAGTACTTC. Its protein product is CAISGNRQGNSYEQYF.

V usage is TRBV7-2 and J usage is TRBJ1-6; 8 bases map to TRBD1. Germline CDR1 is SGHTA and CDR2 is FQGNSA. The V segment lost 4 bases and the J segment 14 bases; nucleotides outside the gene matches: 10. This CDR3 region has 14 residues. CDR3 region: CASSSVGQVGSLHF. The CDR3 DNA follows: TGTGCCAGCAGCTCGGTGGGACAGGTCGGTTCCCTCCACTTT.

V is TRBV5-8 and J is TRBJ1-3; no reliable D call. Germline-derived CDR1 and CDR2 are SGHTS and YDEGEE. This CDR3 region has 15 residues. Trimming stripped 5 bases from V and 0 bases from J, with 12 bases between. Here the CDR3 reads CASSILGGSGNTIYF. As DNA, the CDR3 is TGTGCCAGCAGTATCCTAGGCGGCTCTGGAAACACCATATATTTT.

V and J are TRBV9 and TRBJ2-7, with 12 bases fitting TRBD1. CDR1 and CDR2 (germline): SGDLS, YYNGEE. V lost 0 bases to trimming and J lost 5 bases; unmatched junction nucleotides: 9. The CDR3 consists of 17 residues. The CDR3 DNA reads TGTGCCAGCAGCGTAGGTTGTGGGACAGGGGGCTTCCACGAGCAGTACGTC. Its translation is CASSVGCGTGGFHEQYV.

The V call is TRBV6-6, the J call TRBJ1-4; no reliable D call. The CDR3 is 15 amino acids. Germline CDR1 reads MNHNY; CDR2 reads SVGAGI (reference sequence). Trimming pared 7 bases from V and 8 bases from J, leaving 20 bases between. CDR3 nucleotides: TGTGCCAGCACCAGGAGCCCACGGGGAGACGAAAAACTGTTTTTT. Translated: CASTRSPRGDEKLFF.

This chain links TRBV9 with TRBJ2-2; D remains unclear. Germline V gives CDR1 SGDLS, CDR2 YYNGEE. Trimming left V 3 bases short and J 2 bases short, with 8 bases between. The CDR3 is 14 amino acids. CDR3 residues: CASSGPVNTGELFF. CDR3 coding DNA: TGTGCCAGCAGCGGTCCGGTCAACACCGGGGAGCTGTTTTTT.

The V gene is TRBV14, the J gene TRBJ2-7, with TRBD2 identical over 11 bases. Germline CDR1 reads SGHDN; CDR2 reads FVKESK. This CDR3 has 19 residues. The CDR3 nucleotides read TGTGCCAGCAGCCAAGGGGATGGACCGGGACTAGCGGAATTCTACGAGCAGCACGTC. Translation: CASSQGDGPGLAEFYEQHV.

The chain joins TRBV5-5 to TRBJ1-2; perhaps TRBD1 as D (5 bases). Germline V lookup: CDR1 SGHKS, CDR2 YYEKEE (reference sequence). Trimming stripped 4 bases from V and 6 bases from J, with 13 bases between. The CDR3 length is 13 residues. The CDR3 DNA follows: TGTGCCAGCAGCCCCCCCCCGGGGGATGGCTACACCTTC. Translated: CASSPPPGDGYTF.

This clone has just one count. The chain carries TRBV7-9 and TRBJ1-2, with 7 bases matching TRBD1. This CDR3 has 13 amino acids. V was clipped by 3 bases and J by 7 bases; unmatched bases: 5. Germline CDR1 and CDR2: SEHNR and FQNEAQ (reference sequence). CDR3 DNA: TGTGCCAGCAGCTTCACCGACAGGGCTGGCTACACCTTC. Protein: CASSFTDRAGYTF. Full variable domain (missing parts from reference TRBV7-9 and TRBJ1-2): DTGVSQNPRHKITKRGQNVTFRCDPISEHNRLYWYRQTLGQGPEFLTYFQNEAQLEKSRLLSDRFSAERPKGSFSTLEIQRTEQGDSAMYLCASSFTDRAGYTFGSGTRLTVV.

The chain links TRBV4-1 to TRBJ1-5; TRBD1 aligns across 9 bases. The V and J ends lost 3 bases and 1 base, in that order; junction bases with no gene match: 4. The V gene's germline CDR1 is MGHRA and CDR2 YSYEKL. This CDR3 has 16 amino acids. The CDR3 coding sequence is TGCGCCAGCAGCCAGGGTGGACAGGGGAGCAATCAGCCCCAGCATTTT. Its translation is CASSQGGQGSNQPQHF.

The rearrangement joins TRBV9 to TRBJ1-6; D ambiguous. V lost 3 bases and J lost 4, with 20 bases in between. This CDR3 comprises 18 residues. Per the germline V gene, CDR1 is SGDLS and CDR2 is YYNGEE. CDR3 residues: CASSAEGVRTNYNSPLHF. Here the CDR3 DNA reads TGTGCCAGCAGCGCGGAGGGAGTCAGGACGAATTATAATTCACCCCTCCACTTT.

The chain links TRBV28 to TRBJ1-2; D is ambiguous. The CDR3 has 11 amino acids. V gave up 6 bases and J gave up 7 bases, with 9 bases separating them. Germline lookup yields CDR1 MDHEN and CDR2 SYDVKM. CDR3 in DNA: TGTGCCAGCAGCCCGAGAGGTGGCTACACCTTC. Its translation: CASSPRGGYTF.

This clone has a handful of counts. This rearrangement joins TRBV11-2 to TRBJ2-2, with 8 positions matching TRBD1. The CDR3 consists of 17 residues. Germline assignment: CDR1 SGHAT and CDR2 FQNNGV. Trimming took 4 bases from V and 10 from J; bases not matched to a gene: 17. CDR3 in DNA: TGTGCCAGCAGCTCAAACTTGAACAGGGGGTCAAAGACGGAGCTGTTTTTT. Translating it yields CASSSNLNRGSKTELFF.

Details on this clone: Other DNA sequences from this sample encode an identical CDR3 as well. The chain recombines TRBV2 with TRBJ1-5; TRBD1 matches at 9 bases. Germline trimming cut 9 bases from V and 1 base from J; bases unmatched to any gene: 7. CDR3 length: 15 residues. Germline CDR1 reads SNHLY; CDR2 reads FYNNEI. CDR3 bases: TGTGCCAGTAGCCCACAGGGGGCGAGCAATCAGCCCCAGCATTTT. Translation: CASSPQGASNQPQHF.

The chain employs TRBV6-5 and TRBJ1-2, with TRBD1 as a possible D gene (6 bases). Germline CDR1 is MNHEY and CDR2 is SVGAGI. The CDR3 length is 13 residues. The V end was cut by 7 bases, the J end by 2 bases, with 11 bases between. CDR3: CASNPTGNYGYTF. The CDR3 DNA follows: TGTGCCAGCAACCCGACAGGAAACTATGGCTACACCTTC.

The rearrangement uses TRBV15 and TRBJ2-3; the D gene is possibly TRBD1 (5 bases). The CDR3 spans 15 residues. CDR1 is LNHNV, CDR2 YYDKDF, per germline (reference sequence). Trimming shortened V by 7 bases and J by 0 bases, and 14 bases separated the two germline ends. This chain's CDR3 is CATILGATSTDTQYF. The CDR3 DNA reads as TGTGCCACCATCCTAGGGGCTACTAGCACAGATACGCAGTATTTT.

The chain combines TRBV29-1 with TRBJ1-1, with TRBD1 matching over 10 bases. This CDR3 contains 13 residues. Germline assignment: CDR1 SQVTM and CDR2 ANQGSEA. V lost 4 bases and J lost 10; bases outside the gene matches: 9. CDR3 DNA sequence: TGCAGCGTTGCCAGACAGGGGGCGATGAGAGCTTTCTTT. It translates to CSVARQGAMRAFF.

The CDR3 sequence is CASRGDSGRGPQYF. CDR3 sequence (DNA): TGTGCCAGTCGTGGGGACTCCGGGAGGGGCCCGCAGTATTTT. The chain joins TRBV28 to TRBJ2-3; the match to TRBD2 covers 8 bases. Germline CDR1 MDHEN, CDR2 SYDVKM. Germline trimming cut 9 bases from V and 10 bases from J; bases unmatched to any gene: 15. The CDR3 is 14 residues long.

V and J are TRBV7-6 and TRBJ2-1; 11 nucleotides agree with TRBD2. This CDR3 has 16 amino acids. V lost 0 bases, J lost 8 bases, and 6 bases stayed unmatched. Germline values: CDR1 SGHVS, CDR2 FNYEAQ. The CDR3 sequence is CASSLAPTSGSHEQFF. CDR3 nucleotide sequence: TGTGCCAGCAGCTTAGCGCCCACTAGCGGGAGTCATGAGCAGTTCTTC. Full variable domain (remainder filled in from reference TRBV7-6 and TRBJ2-1): GAGVSQSPRYKVTKRGQDVALRCDPISGHVSLYWYRQALGQGPEFLTYFNYEAQQDKSGLPNDRFSAERPEGSISTLTIQRTEQRDSAMYRCASSLAPTSGSHEQFFGPGTRLTVL.

V is TRBV30 and J is TRBJ1-6, with D hard to call. The CDR3 extends over 14 amino acids. The V gene lost 7 bases and the J gene lost 2 bases, with 12 bases spanning the gap. Germline values: CDR1 GTSNPN, CDR2 SVGIG (reference sequence). CDR3 sequence reads: CASRPGPYNSPLHF. The DNA for the CDR3 is TGTGCCTCTCGCCCTGGGCCCTATAATTCACCCCTCCACTTT.

The gene calls are TRBV18 and TRBJ2-7; 7 bases fit TRBD1. The trim removed 6 bases at V and 1 base at J, leaving 6 bases unmatched. The germline CDR1 and CDR2 sequences are KGHSH and LQKENI. The CDR3 length is 14 residues. The CDR3 spells CASSLTGSSYEQYF. CDR3 in DNA: TGTGCCAGCTCCCTGACAGGGTCGTCCTACGAGCAGTACTTC. The variable domain in full, with the rest retrieved from reference TRBV18 and TRBJ2-7, is NAGVMQNPRHLVRRRGQEARLRCSPMKGHSHVYWYRQLPEEGLKFMVYLQKENIIDESGMPKERFSAEFPKEGPSILRIQQVVRGDSAAYFCASSLTGSSYEQYFGPGTRLTVT.

This chain's CDR3 is CASSLGEQGSNYGYTF. CDR3 sequence (DNA): TGTGCCAGCAGCTTAGGAGAACAGGGGTCTAACTATGGCTACACCTTC. The chain uses TRBV7-9 and TRBJ1-2, with TRBD1 matching 7 bases. This CDR3 is 16 amino acids long. Germline V gene lookup returns CDR1 SEHNR and CDR2 FQNEAQ (reference sequence). Trimming at V came to 1 base and at J to 0 bases, leaving 5 bases not matched to a gene.

The V call is TRBV6-5, the J call TRBJ1-1; D might be TRBD1 (5 bases). The ends were cut back, 4 bases at V and 1 base at J, with 7 bases in the middle. The CDR3 runs 13 residues. Germline CDR1 reads MNHEY; CDR2 reads SVGAGI. Here the CDR3 reads CASSFGGNTEAFF. The CDR3 region has the DNA TGTGCCAGCAGTTTCGGGGGGAACACTGAAGCTTTCTTT.

V and J are TRBV7-2 and TRBJ2-5, with TRBD1 matching over 7 bases. The CDR3 consists of 15 residues. Trimming at V came to 2 bases and at J to 1 base, leaving 4 bases not matched to a gene. Germline assignment: CDR1 SGHTA and CDR2 FQGNSA. The CDR3 region has the DNA TGTGCCAGCAGCTTAAGACGGGACAGCCAAGAGACCCAGTACTTC. It encodes CASSLRRDSQETQYF.

This clone occurred a few times. The V call is TRBV7-6, the J call TRBJ2-1, with TRBD2 identical over 11 bases. This CDR3 region has 19 residues. After removal of 5 bases from V and 2 bases from J, the junction contained 14 bases not matched to a gene. CDR1 and CDR2 (germline): SGHVS, FNYEAQ. The CDR3 is CASSLMGRGTSGTYNEQFF. The CDR3 DNA is TGTGCCAGCAGCCTCATGGGGCGGGGGACTAGCGGTACCTACAATGAGCAGTTCTTC.

The chain joins TRBV2 to TRBJ1-1; a weak D match, TRBD1 (6 bases). The V gene lost 4 bases and the J gene lost 8 bases, with 20 bases spanning the gap. Germline CDR1 reads SNHLY; CDR2 reads FYNNEI. The CDR3 contains 15 residues. The CDR3 DNA sequence: TGTGCCAGCAGTGGGGTGGGACGAGGGGGTGGGGAAGCTTTCTTT. It encodes CASSGVGRGGGEAFF. Together with reference TRBV2 and TRBJ1-1, the CDR3 gives the full variable domain: EPEVTQTPSHQVTQMGQEVILRCVPISNHLYFYWYRQILGQKVEFLVSFYNNEISEKSEIFDDQFSVERPDGSNFTLKIRSTKLEDSAMYFCASSGVGRGGGEAFFGQGTRLTVV.

This clone was counted only a few times. This rearrangement joins TRBV18 to TRBJ1-6; TRBD1 aligns across 7 bases. Germline CDR1 KGHSH, CDR2 LQKENI. This CDR3 region has 15 residues. Losses at the gene ends were 2 bases for V and 10 bases for J; bases not matched to a gene: 8. The CDR3 loop reads CASSPNRGEGSPLHF. For the CDR3, the DNA is TGTGCCAGCTCACCAAACAGGGGAGAGGGATCACCCCTCCACTTT.